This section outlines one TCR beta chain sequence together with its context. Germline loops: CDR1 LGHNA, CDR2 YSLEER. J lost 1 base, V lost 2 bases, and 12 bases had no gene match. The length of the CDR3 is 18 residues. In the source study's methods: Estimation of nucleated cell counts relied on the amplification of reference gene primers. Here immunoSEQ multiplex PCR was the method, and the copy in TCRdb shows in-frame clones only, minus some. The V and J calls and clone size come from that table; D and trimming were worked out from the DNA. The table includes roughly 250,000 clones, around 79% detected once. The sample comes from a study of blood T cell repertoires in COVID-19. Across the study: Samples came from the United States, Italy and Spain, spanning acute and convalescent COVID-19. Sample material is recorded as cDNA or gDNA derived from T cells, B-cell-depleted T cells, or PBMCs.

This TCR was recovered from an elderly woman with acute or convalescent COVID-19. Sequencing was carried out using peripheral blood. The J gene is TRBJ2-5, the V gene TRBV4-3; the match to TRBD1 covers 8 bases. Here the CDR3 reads CASSQRTGTQNLQETQYF. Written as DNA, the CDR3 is TGCGCCAGCAGCCAACGGACAGGGACCCAGAATCTCCAAGAGACCCAGTACTTC.